A single sample gave rise to the 30 T cell receptor beta chains below, sequenced in a study of shared clonotypes between healthy human individuals. Sequencing was performed with immunoSEQ multiplex PCR; in TCRdb, only in-frame clones are kept and a portion is missing. The table records some 2.1 million clones, about 95% of them present only once. Naive CD8 cells lacked CD45RO, underwent positive selection for CCR7 and left out terminally differentiated effector memory CD45RA+ cells. Sequenced material: naive CD8+ T cells sorted from blood. Receptor source: a man between 18 and 29 years old in good health.

The rearrangement uses TRBV27 and TRBJ1-1, with D perhaps matching TRBD1 (5 bases). V was pared by 6 bases and J by 2 bases, with 10 bases between. This CDR3 region has 13 residues. CDR1 is MNHEY and CDR2 is SMNVEV in the germline V gene (reference sequence). For the CDR3, the DNA is TGTGCCAGCAGCTGGACATTTAACACTGAAGCTTTCTTT. Translated: CASSWTFNTEAFF.

Concerning this clone: Distinct nucleotide sequences in the sample also encode this CDR3. This chain connects TRBV7-9 to TRBJ2-1; D is possibly TRBD1 (5 bases). CDR3 length equals 11 residues. Germline loops: CDR1 SEHNR, CDR2 FQNEAQ (reference sequence). V lost 5 bases, J lost 7 bases, and 6 bases lay in between. CDR3 sequence: CASSPGNEQFF. In nucleotides, the CDR3 is TGTGCCAGCAGCCCAGGGAATGAGCAGTTCTTC. Filled out from reference TRBV7-9 and TRBJ2-1, the complete variable domain reads DTGVSQNPRHKITKRGQNVTFRCDPISEHNRLYWYRQTLGQGPEFLTYFQNEAQLEKSRLLSDRFSAERPKGSFSTLEIQRTEQGDSAMYLCASSPGNEQFFGPGTRLTVL.

This clone occurred once. The chain uses TRBV6-5 and TRBJ2-3, with D uncertain. This CDR3 has 14 amino acids. CDR1 is MNHEY, CDR2 SVGAGI, per germline. Trimming cost V 2 bases and J 2 bases, with 8 bases left between them. The CDR3: CASSYKGNTDTQYF. In nucleotides, the CDR3 is TGTGCCAGCAGTTACAAAGGCAACACAGATACGCAGTATTTT.

In its sample, this clone was seen once. This sequence joins TRBV5-1 and TRBJ2-7, with TRBD2 matching 10 bases. V dropped 0 bases and J dropped 7; count of bases not matched to a gene: 10. Germline CDR1 SGHRS, CDR2 YFSETQ. The CDR3 contains 16 residues. CDR3 in amino acids: CASSLDPSGSLREQYF. For the CDR3, the DNA is TGCGCCAGCAGCTTGGATCCTAGCGGGAGTTTACGGGAGCAGTACTTC. The full variable domain, its missing parts supplied by reference TRBV5-1 and TRBJ2-7, is KAGVTQTPRYLIKTRGQQVTLSCSPISGHRSVSWYQQTPGQGLQFLFEYFSETQRNKGNFPGRFSGRQFSNSRSEMNVSTLELGDSALYLCASSLDPSGSLREQYFGPGTRLTVT.

Worth noting for this clone: The same CDR3 arises from other DNA sequences in this sample as well. The chain has TRBV9 and TRBJ2-3; the D gene is possibly TRBD2 (7 bases). Germline loops: CDR1 SGDLS, CDR2 YYNGEE. Trimming stripped 2 bases from V and 4 bases from J, with 11 bases between. The CDR3 sequence is 14 residues long. In DNA, the CDR3 is TGTGCCAGCAGCGTTGGGGGGGGCTCAGATACGCAGTATTTT. Translated, it gives CASSVGGGSDTQYF.

The chain joins TRBV7-3 to TRBJ2-7; tentatively, D is TRBD1 (5 bases). Trimming stripped 1 base from V and 6 bases from J, with 10 bases between. Germline CDR1 reads SGHTA; CDR2 reads FQGTGA. The CDR3 is made up of 13 amino acids. Here the CDR3 reads CASSLIGASEQYF. Here the CDR3 DNA reads TGTGCCAGCAGCTTAATAGGGGCGAGCGAGCAGTACTTC.

This chain joins TRBV13 and TRBJ1-4; D is unresolved. Between the trimmed V and J ends, which lost 4 bases and 8 bases, there was a span of 5 bases. This CDR3 contains 11 residues. Looked up from germline, CDR1 is PRHDT and CDR2 is FYEKMQ (reference sequence). CDR3 in DNA: TGTGCCAGCAGCTCACAGGAAAAACTGTTTTTT. It specifies CASSSQEKLFF.

This chain links TRBV6-1 with TRBJ1-5; D possibly corresponds to TRBD1 (6 bases). Germline V CDR1 and CDR2: MNHNS, SASEGT. This CDR3 spans 15 amino acids. V was pared by 8 bases and J by 3 bases, with 17 bases between. The CDR3 reads CASWVGQINNQPQHF. CDR3 in DNA: TGTGCCAGCTGGGTCGGACAGATTAACAATCAGCCCCAGCATTTT.

The chain has TRBV27 and TRBJ2-7; tentatively, D is TRBD2 (7 bases). Germline V gene lookup returns CDR1 MNHEY and CDR2 SMNVEV (reference sequence). V lost 3 bases and J 3 bases, leaving 15 bases between the germline ends. CDR3 length equals 15 residues. CDR3 sequence reads: CASSLGGGNFYEQYF. The CDR3 bases are TGTGCCAGCAGTTTGGGAGGGGGTAATTTCTACGAGCAGTACTTC.

The chain has TRBV4-1 and TRBJ1-2; D is undetermined. V lost 0 bases and J lost 3, with 14 bases in between. Germline CDR1 MGHRA, CDR2 YSYEKL. This CDR3 spans 16 amino acids. CDR3 sequence: CASSQDGEGLDYGYTF. CDR3 nucleotide sequence: TGCGCCAGCAGCCAAGATGGGGAAGGGCTCGACTATGGCTACACCTTC.

J is TRBJ2-1 and V is TRBV7-9; the D gene could be TRBD1 or TRBD2 (5 bases each). V gave up 4 bases and J gave up 5 bases, with 18 bases separating them. Germline V gives CDR1 SEHNR, CDR2 FQNEAQ (reference sequence). This CDR3 is 16 amino acids long. In DNA form, the CDR3 reads TGTGCCAGCAGCTGGCTCGGGACCTTAAGGGACAATGAGCAGTTCTTC. Its protein is CASSWLGTLRDNEQFF.

This clone was seen only once. The chain links TRBV10-3 to TRBJ2-2, with 7 bases lining up with TRBD1. Trimming cost V 3 bases and J 4 bases; bases outside gene matches: 5. CDR3 length: 15 residues. Per germline, CDR1 ENHRY and CDR2 SYGVKD. CDR3 DNA: TGTGCCATCAGTGACGGGACAGACCCCACCGGGGAGCTGTTTTTT. This sequence encodes CAISDGTDPTGELFF.

The gene calls are TRBV4-3 and TRBJ2-2, with D possibly being TRBD1 or TRBD2 (5 bases each). V was shortened by 0 bases and J by 1 base, with 9 bases between the two germline ends. There are 16 residues in the CDR3. The V gene's germline CDR1 is LGHNA and CDR2 YSLEER. CDR3 in amino acids: CASSQDVGVNTGELFF. CDR3 sequence (DNA): TGCGCCAGCAGCCAAGATGTGGGGGTGAACACCGGGGAGCTGTTTTTT.

The chain is built from TRBV13 and TRBJ2-7, with 9 bases fitting TRBD1. The CDR3 totals 16 residues. Germline-derived CDR1 and CDR2 are PRHDT and FYEKMQ (reference sequence). Losses at the gene ends were 0 bases for V and 3 bases for J; bases not matched to a gene: 6. CDR3 amino acids: CASSLGSSGQGYEQYF. Here the CDR3 DNA reads TGTGCCAGCAGCTTAGGCTCGTCGGGACAGGGCTACGAGCAGTACTTC.

The gene calls are TRBV27 and TRBJ1-5, with D possibly TRBD1 on 5 matching bases. The CDR3 is 14 amino acids. CDR1 is MNHEY and CDR2 is SMNVEV in the germline V gene (reference sequence). V lost 2 bases and J lost 7, with 12 bases in between. The CDR3 region is CASSLGGSAQPQHF. The DNA of the CDR3 is TGTGCCAGCAGTTTAGGGGGGAGCGCCCAGCCCCAGCATTTT.

V and J are TRBV6-5 and TRBJ2-7, with D maybe TRBD2 (6 bases). The CDR3 spans 13 residues. Germline V gives CDR1 MNHEY, CDR2 SVGAGI. Between the trimmed V and J ends, which lost 10 bases and 3 bases, there was a span of 16 bases. The CDR3 nucleotides are TGTGCCACCTTGGGACTTGGGGACTACGAGCAGTACTTC. It codes for CATLGLGDYEQYF.

The chain combines TRBV27 with TRBJ1-2; D remains ambiguous. The CDR3 has 15 residues. The germline CDR1 and CDR2 sequences are MNHEY and SMNVEV (reference sequence). Trimming shortened V by 4 bases and J by 6 bases, and 18 bases separated the two germline ends. The CDR3 region has the DNA TGTGCCAGCAGTTGGCAGGCCCTACCCCCGGATGGCTACACCTTC. It yields the protein CASSWQALPPDGYTF.

The rearrangement joins TRBV19 to TRBJ2-7; D call uncertain. Trimming removed 5 bases from V and 4 bases from J, with 12 bases in between. The germline V gene encodes CDR1 LNHDA and CDR2 SQIVND (reference sequence). This CDR3 is 13 amino acids long. CDR3 region: CASSSGGQYEQYF. The CDR3 nucleotides are TGTGCCAGTAGTTCCGGTGGCCAATACGAGCAGTACTTC.

The rearrangement joins TRBV7-6 to TRBJ2-5; 8 nucleotides match TRBD2. This CDR3 comprises 14 residues. The germline gives CDR1 SGHVS, CDR2 FNYEAQ. The V gene end was trimmed by 5 bases and the J gene end by 5 bases; junction bases not matched to a gene: 7. This chain's CDR3 is CASSLFGGGETQYF. Here the CDR3 DNA reads TGTGCCAGCAGCCTCTTTGGCGGGGGGGAGACCCAGTACTTC.

The V call is TRBV30, the J call TRBJ1-2; the D gene is possibly TRBD1 (6 bases). The CDR3 has 13 amino acids. V was clipped by 4 bases and J by 2 bases, with 11 bases between them. In germline, CDR1 is GTSNPN, CDR2 SVGIG (reference sequence). The CDR3 sequence: CAWIDRSNYGYTF. For the CDR3, the DNA is TGTGCCTGGATTGACAGGTCGAACTATGGCTACACCTTC.

This clone has more than one count but fewer than ten. The gene calls are TRBV2 and TRBJ2-1; TRBD2 matches at 9 bases. The CDR3 covers 16 residues. V lost 10 bases and J lost 0; bases outside the gene matches: 10. CDR1 SNHLY and CDR2 FYNNEI come from the germline V gene. Here the CDR3 reads CAIKRTSESSYNEQFF. Here the CDR3 DNA reads TGTGCCATCAAAAGGACTAGCGAGAGCTCCTACAATGAGCAGTTCTTC.

J is TRBJ2-7 and V is TRBV7-8; tentative D call: TRBD1 (5 bases). The CDR3 has 13 residues. V lost 5 bases, J lost 3 bases, and 11 bases lay in between. Germline V gene sequence: CDR1 SGHVS, CDR2 FQNEAQ. CDR3 DNA: TGTGCCAGCAGCCCGACAGTAAACTACGAGCAGTACTTC. Translating it yields CASSPTVNYEQYF.

The rearrangement uses TRBV6-6 and TRBJ1-6, with D possibly matching TRBD1 (5 bases). The CDR3 runs 14 residues. CDR1 and CDR2 (germline): MNHNY, SVGAGI (reference sequence). Trimming left V 4 bases short and J 9 bases short, with 13 bases between. The CDR3 region is CASSLGTWGSPLHF. For the CDR3, the DNA is TGTGCCAGCAGTTTGGGGACGTGGGGTTCACCCCTCCACTTT.

V usage is TRBV6-5 and J usage is TRBJ2-7, with TRBD1 matching 8 bases. The CDR3 consists of 15 residues. Germline CDR1 reads MNHEY; CDR2 reads SVGAGI. V gave up 5 bases and J gave up 2 bases; unmatched junction bases: 8. This chain's CDR3 is CASSPDRVSPYEQYF. For the CDR3, the DNA is TGTGCCAGCAGTCCGGACAGGGTCTCTCCCTACGAGCAGTACTTC.

The chain couples TRBV5-6 to TRBJ2-5; 7 nucleotides line up with TRBD1. The CDR3 covers 15 residues. Trimming cost V 5 bases and J 2 bases; bases outside gene matches: 9. Germline lookup yields CDR1 SGHDT and CDR2 YYEEEE. This CDR3 reads CASSSTGTIQETQYF. CDR3 DNA sequence: TGTGCCAGCAGTTCGACAGGGACAATTCAAGAGACCCAGTACTTC.

The rearrangement links TRBV2 to TRBJ1-1; no reliable D call. This CDR3 contains 14 residues. Germline CDR1 and CDR2: SNHLY and FYNNEI. Trimming removed 3 bases from V and 0 bases from J, with 8 bases in between. The CDR3 spells CASSDSSMNTEAFF. As DNA, the CDR3 is TGTGCCAGCAGTGACAGCTCCATGAACACTGAAGCTTTCTTT.

The chain couples TRBV13 to TRBJ2-5, with 7 positions matching TRBD2. V shed 3 bases, J shed 4 bases, and the junction held 8 bases outside the gene matches. Germline loops: CDR1 PRHDT, CDR2 FYEKMQ (reference sequence). This CDR3 contains 15 residues. CDR3 in DNA: TGTGCCAGCAGCTTGGTGGGCGGGAGTTCAGAGACCCAGTACTTC. This sequence encodes CASSLVGGSSETQYF.

For this clone: Within the sample, other DNA sequences also encode this same CDR3. The chain links TRBV25-1 to TRBJ2-7; no reliable D call. Germline V lookup: CDR1 MGHDK, CDR2 SYGVNS. CDR3 length: 11 residues. Trimming cost V 4 bases and J 4 bases, with 5 bases left between them. CDR3 protein: CASSGPYEQYF. CDR3 DNA: TGTGCCAGCAGTGGGCCTTACGAGCAGTACTTC.

This chain uses TRBV5-4 with TRBJ2-7; 7 bases fit TRBD1. V shed 5 bases and J 5 bases; nucleotides not matched to a gene: 19. This CDR3 has 17 amino acids. CDR1 is SGHNT, CDR2 YYREEE, per germline (reference sequence). The CDR3 DNA follows: TGTGCCAGCAGTCCCGGGACAGCGATTGTGTTCAATAACGAGCAGTACTTC. It specifies CASSPGTAIVFNNEQYF.

V gene TRBV25-1 combines with J gene TRBJ2-2, with a tentative D call TRBD2 (6 bases). The CDR3 is 14 residues long. Germline assignment: CDR1 MGHDK and CDR2 SYGVNS. Trimming took 8 bases from V and 2 from J, leaving 12 bases between them. The CDR3 is CASGGLDNTGELFF. The CDR3 bases are TGTGCCAGCGGGGGACTTGACAACACCGGGGAGCTGTTTTTT.